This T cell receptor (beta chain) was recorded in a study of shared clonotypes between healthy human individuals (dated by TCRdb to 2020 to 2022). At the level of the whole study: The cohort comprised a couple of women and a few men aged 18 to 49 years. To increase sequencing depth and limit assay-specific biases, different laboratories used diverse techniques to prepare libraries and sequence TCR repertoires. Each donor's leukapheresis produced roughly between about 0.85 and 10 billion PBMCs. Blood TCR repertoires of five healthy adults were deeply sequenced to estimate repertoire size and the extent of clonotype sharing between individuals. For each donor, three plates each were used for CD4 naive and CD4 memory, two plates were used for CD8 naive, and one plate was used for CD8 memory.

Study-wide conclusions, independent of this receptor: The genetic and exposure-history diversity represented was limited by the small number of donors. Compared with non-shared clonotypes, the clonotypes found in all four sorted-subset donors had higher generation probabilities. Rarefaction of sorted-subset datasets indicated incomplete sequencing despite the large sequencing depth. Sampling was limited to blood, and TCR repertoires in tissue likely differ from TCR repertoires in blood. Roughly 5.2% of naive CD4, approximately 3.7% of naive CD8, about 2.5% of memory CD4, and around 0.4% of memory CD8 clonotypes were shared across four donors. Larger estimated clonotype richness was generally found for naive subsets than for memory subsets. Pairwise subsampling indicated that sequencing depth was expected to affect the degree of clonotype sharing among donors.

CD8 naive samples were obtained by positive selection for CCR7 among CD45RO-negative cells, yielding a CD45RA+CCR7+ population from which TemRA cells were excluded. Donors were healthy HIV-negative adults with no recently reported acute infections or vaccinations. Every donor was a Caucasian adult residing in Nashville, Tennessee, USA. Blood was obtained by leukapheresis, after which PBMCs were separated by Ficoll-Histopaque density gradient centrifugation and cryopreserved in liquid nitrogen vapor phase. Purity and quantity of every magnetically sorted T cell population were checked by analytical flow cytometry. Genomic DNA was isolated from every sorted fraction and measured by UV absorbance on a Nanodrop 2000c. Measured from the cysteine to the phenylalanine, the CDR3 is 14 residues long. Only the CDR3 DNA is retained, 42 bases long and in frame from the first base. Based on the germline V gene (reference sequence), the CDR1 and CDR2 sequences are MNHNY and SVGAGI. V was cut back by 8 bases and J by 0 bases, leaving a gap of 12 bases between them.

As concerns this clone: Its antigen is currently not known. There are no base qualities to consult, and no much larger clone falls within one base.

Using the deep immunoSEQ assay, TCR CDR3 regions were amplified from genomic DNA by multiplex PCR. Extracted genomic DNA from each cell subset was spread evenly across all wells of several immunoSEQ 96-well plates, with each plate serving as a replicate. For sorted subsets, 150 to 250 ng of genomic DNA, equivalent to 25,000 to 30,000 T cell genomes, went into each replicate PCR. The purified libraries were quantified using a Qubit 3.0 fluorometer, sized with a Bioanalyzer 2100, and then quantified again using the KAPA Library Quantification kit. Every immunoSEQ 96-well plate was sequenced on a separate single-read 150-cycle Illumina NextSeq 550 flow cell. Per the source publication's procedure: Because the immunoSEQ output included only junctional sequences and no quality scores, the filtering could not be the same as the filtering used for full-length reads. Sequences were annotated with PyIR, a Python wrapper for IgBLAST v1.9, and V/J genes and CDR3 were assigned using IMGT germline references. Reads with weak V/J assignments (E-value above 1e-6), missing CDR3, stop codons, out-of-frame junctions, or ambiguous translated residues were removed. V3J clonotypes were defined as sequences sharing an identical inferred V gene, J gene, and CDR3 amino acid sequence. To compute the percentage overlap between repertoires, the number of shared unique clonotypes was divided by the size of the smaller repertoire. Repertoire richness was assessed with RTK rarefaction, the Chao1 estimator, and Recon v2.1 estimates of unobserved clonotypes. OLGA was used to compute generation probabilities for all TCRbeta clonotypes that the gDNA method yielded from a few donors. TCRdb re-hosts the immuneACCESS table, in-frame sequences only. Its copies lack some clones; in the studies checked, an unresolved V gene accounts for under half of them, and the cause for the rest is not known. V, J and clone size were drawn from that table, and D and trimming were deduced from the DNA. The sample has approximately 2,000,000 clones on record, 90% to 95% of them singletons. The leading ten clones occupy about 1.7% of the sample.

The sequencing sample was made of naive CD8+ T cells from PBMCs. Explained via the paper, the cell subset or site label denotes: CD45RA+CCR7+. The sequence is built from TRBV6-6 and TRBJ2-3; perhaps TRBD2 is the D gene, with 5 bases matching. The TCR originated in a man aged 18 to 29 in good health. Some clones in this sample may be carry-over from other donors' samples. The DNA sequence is TGTGCCAGCGGGAGTCCAGCTAGCACAGATACGCAGTATTTT. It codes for CASGSPASTDTQYF.